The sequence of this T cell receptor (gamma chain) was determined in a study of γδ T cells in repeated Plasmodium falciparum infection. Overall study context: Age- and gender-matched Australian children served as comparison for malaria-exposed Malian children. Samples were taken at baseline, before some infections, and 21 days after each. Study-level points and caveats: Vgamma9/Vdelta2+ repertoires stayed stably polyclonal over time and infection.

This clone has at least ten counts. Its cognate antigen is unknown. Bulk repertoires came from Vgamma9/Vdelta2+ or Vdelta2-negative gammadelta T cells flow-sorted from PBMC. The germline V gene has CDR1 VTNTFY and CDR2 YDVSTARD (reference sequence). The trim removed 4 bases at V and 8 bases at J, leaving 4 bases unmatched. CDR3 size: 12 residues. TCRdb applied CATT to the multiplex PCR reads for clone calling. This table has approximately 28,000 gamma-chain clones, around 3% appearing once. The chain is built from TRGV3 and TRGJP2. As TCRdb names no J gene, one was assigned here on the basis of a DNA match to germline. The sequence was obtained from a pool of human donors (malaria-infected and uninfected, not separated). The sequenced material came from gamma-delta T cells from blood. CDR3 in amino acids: CATWESDWIKTF. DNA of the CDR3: TGTGCCACCTGGGAATCCGATTGGATCAAGACGTTT.